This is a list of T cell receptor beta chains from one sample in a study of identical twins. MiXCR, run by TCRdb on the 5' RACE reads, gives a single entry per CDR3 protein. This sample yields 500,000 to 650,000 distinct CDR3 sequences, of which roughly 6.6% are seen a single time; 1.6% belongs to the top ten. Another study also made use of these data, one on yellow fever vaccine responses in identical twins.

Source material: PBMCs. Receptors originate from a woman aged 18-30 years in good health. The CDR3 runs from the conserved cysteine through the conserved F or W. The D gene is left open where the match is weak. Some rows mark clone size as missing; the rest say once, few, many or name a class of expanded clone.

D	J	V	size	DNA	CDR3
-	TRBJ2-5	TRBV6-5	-	TGTGCCAGCAGCTACCGCCCCTACGCCGGGCTCCAAGAGACCCAGTACTTC	CASSYRPYAGLQETQYF
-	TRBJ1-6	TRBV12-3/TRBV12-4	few	TGTGCCAGCAGTCTCGACGACCCCCCCCTCCACTTT	CASSLDDPPLHF
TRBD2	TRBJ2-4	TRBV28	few	TGTGCCAGCAGTTTACAAGGACTAGCGGGGGTCCTGGTTCAGTACTTC	CASSLQGLAGVLVQYF
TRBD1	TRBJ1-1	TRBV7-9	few	TGTGCCAGCAGCAAACAGGGGGCCGGCGACACTGAAGCTTTCTTT	CASSKQGAGDTEAFF
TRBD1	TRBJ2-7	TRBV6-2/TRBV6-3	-	TGTGCCAGCAGTTACGGGCCGGTACAGGGGGAGACCTACGAGCAGTACTTC	CASSYGPVQGETYEQYF
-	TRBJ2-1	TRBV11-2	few	TGTGCCAGCAGCTTAGGGACCCCTCGTGAGCAGTTCTTC	CASSLGTPREQFF
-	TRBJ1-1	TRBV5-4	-	TGTGCCAGCAGCTGGGACGGGGTTGAAGCTTTCTTT	CASSWDGVEAFF
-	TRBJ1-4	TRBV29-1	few	TGCAGCGCCGGGACTGAAAAACTGTTTTTT	CSAGTEKLFF
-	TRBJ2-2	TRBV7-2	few	TGTGCCAGCAGCTTAAGGACGGCGGGGACCTACACCGGGGAGCTGTTTTTT	CASSLRTAGTYTGELFF
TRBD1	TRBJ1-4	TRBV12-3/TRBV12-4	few	TGTGCCAGCAGTGACAGGGAATTGGGCGCAACTAATGAAAAACTGTTTTTT	CASSDRELGATNEKLFF
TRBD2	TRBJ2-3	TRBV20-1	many	TGCAGTGCTAGTTCTTTGACTAGCGGGGGGGAGGTAGATACGCAGTATTTT	CSASSLTSGGEVDTQYF
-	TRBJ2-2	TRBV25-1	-	TGTGCCAGCAGTGAATTAACCACAGCGGACACCGGGGAGCTGTTTTTT	CASSELTTADTGELFF
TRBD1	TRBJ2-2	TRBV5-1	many	TGCGCCAGCAGCGTGACAGGGGGCACCGGGGAGCTGTTTTTT	CASSVTGGTGELFF
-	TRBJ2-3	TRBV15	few	TGTGCCACAGGCCGGGGTGGGACAGATACGCAGTATTTT	CATGRGGTDTQYF
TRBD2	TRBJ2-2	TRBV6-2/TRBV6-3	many	TGTGCCAGCAGTTTCGAGACCGGGACTAATCCCTCGGGCACCGGGGAGCTGTTTTTT	CASSFETGTNPSGTGELFF
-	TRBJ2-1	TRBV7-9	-	TGTGCCAGCAGTTATGAGCAGTTCTTC	CASSYEQFF
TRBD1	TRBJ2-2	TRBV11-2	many	TGTGCCAGCAGCTTCCCCACAGGGGGCAAGAACACCGGGGAGCTGTTTTTT	CASSFPTGGKNTGELFF
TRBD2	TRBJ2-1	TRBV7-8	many	TGTGCCAGCTTAACGATGGGACTAGCGGGAGATGGGGACAATGAGCAGTTCTTC	CASLTMGLAGDGDNEQFF
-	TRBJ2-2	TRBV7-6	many	TGTGCCAGCAGTCCTACTAGCCTGACCGGGGAGCTGTTTTTT	CASSPTSLTGELFF
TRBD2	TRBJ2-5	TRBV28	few	TGTGCCAGCAGTTTATTGCCAGCGGGGGACCAAGAGACCCAGTACTTC	CASSLLPAGDQETQYF
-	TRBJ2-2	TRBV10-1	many	TGCGCCAGCGGGGCCGGGACCGGGGAGCTGTTTTTT	CASGAGTGELFF
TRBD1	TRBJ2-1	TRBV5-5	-	TGTGCCAGCAGCTGGACAGGGGGGCTCGAATCCAATGAGCAGTTCTTC	CASSWTGGLESNEQFF
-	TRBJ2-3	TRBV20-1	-	TGCAGTGCTAGATACACTGGCACAGATACGCAGTATTTT	CSARYTGTDTQYF
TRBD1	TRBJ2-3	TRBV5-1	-	TGCGCCAGCAGCCCCGGGACAGGCAATCCCCGGACAGATACGCAGTATTTT	CASSPGTGNPRTDTQYF
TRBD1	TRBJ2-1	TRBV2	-	TGTGCCAGCAGTGATGACAGGGTTTCATCCAATGAGCAGTTCTTC	CASSDDRVSSNEQFF
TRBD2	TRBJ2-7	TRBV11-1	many	TGTGCCAGCAGCCCCCCCCCCGAAAGGACTAGCGGGAGGTACGAGCAGTACTTC	CASSPPPERTSGRYEQYF
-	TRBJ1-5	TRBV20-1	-	TGCAGTGCTTCTGCTAGCAATCAGCCCCAGCATTTT	CSASASNQPQHF
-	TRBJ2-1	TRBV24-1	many	TGTGCCACCAGTGATTCGGGACCAGACTTGGTGGATGAGCAGTTCTTC	CATSDSGPDLVDEQFF
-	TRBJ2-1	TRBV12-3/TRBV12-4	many	TGTGCCAGCAGTTTGCGTCCAGGCGGCAATGAGCAGTTCTTC	CASSLRPGGNEQFF
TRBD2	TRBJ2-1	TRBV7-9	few	TGTGCCAGCAGCTTCGAAGGGACTAGCGGCGATGAGCAGTTCTTC	CASSFEGTSGDEQFF
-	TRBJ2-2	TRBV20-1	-	TGCAGTGCTAAAAATCCGGGAAAGGACACCGGGGAGCTGTTTTTT	CSAKNPGKDTGELFF
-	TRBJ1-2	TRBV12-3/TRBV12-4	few	TGTGCCAGCAGCCCCTACCGGGACAACAACTATGGCTACACCTTC	CASSPYRDNNYGYTF
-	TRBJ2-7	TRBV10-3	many	TGTGCCATCAGTGAATCGACAGGCGCCAACGAGCAGTACTTC	CAISESTGANEQYF
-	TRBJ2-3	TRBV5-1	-	TGCGCCAGCAGCTTGGCTAGGCAGGGATCAGATACGCAGTATTTT	CASSLARQGSDTQYF
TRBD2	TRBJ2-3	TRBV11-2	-	TGTGCCAGCAGCTTTACGACTAGCGGGGGGACTAGCACAGATACGCAGTATTTT	CASSFTTSGGTSTDTQYF
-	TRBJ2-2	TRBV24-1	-	TGTGCCACCAGTGATTCTTGGACAGCTACGGCGGGGGAGCTGTTTTTT	CATSDSWTATAGELFF
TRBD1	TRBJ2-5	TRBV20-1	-	TGCAGTGCTAGACCCAGGGACAGGGACGTGACCCAGTACTTC	CSARPRDRDVTQYF
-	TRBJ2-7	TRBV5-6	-	TGTGCCAGCAGTTCGGACCCATCCTCCTACGAGCAGTACTTC	CASSSDPSSYEQYF
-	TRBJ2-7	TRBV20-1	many	TGCAGTGCTAGAGTTGTGGGGGCGTACGAGCAGTACTTC	CSARVVGAYEQYF
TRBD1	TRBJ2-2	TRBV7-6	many	TGTGCCAGCAGCTTAGGGGGGACAGCCAACACCGGGGAGCTGTTTTTT	CASSLGGTANTGELFF
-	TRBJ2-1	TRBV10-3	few	TGTGCCATCAGTGAGGCTAGCTCCAATGAGCAGTTCTTC	CAISEASSNEQFF
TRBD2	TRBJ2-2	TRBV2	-	TGTGCCCGCAGTTTCACCCTAGCGGGGGGGCCGAACACCGGGGAGCTGTTTTTT	CARSFTLAGGPNTGELFF
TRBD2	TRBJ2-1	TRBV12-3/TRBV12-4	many	TGTGCCAGCACCACAGCTAGCGGGAGAGGGACCTCCTACTACAATGAGCAGTTCTTC	CASTTASGRGTSYYNEQFF
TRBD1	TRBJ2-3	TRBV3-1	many	TGTGCCAGTACCCGGACAGGGGAAGATACGCAGTATTTT	CASTRTGEDTQYF
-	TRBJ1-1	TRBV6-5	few	TGTGCCAGCAGTTACCGACAGGCAATGAACACTGAAGCTTTCTTT	CASSYRQAMNTEAFF
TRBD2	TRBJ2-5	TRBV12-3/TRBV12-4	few	TGTGCCAGCAGTTTACGGGAGGCAACCCGAGGGACCCAGTACTTC	CASSLREATRGTQYF
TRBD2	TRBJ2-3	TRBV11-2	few	TGTGCCAGCAGCTTAGTACCTCCCAGGGCTAGCGGCTCTCTAGATACGCAGTATTTT	CASSLVPPRASGSLDTQYF
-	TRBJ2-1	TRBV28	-	TGTGCCAGCAGTTTGAGGGGGGGGCAGTTCAATGAGCAGTTCTTC	CASSLRGGQFNEQFF
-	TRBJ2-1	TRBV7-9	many	TGTGCCAGCAGCTTTGGGTCCCGGTACAATGAGCAGTTCTTC	CASSFGSRYNEQFF
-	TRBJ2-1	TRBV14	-	TGTGCCAGCAGCCCTGGGCTCCAGTGCTACAATGAGCAGTTCTTC	CASSPGLQCYNEQFF
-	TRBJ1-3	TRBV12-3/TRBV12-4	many	TGTGCCAGCAGGGTCGGAAACACCATATATTTT	CASRVGNTIYF
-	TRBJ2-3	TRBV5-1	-	TGCGCCAGCAGCGCGTCGGACCCCTTCAGTACGCAGTATTTT	CASSASDPFSTQYF
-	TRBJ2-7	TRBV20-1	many	TGCAGTGCTGGGGGGCAGTCCTCCTACGAGCAGTACTTC	CSAGGQSSYEQYF
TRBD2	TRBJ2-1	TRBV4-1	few	TGCGCCAGCAGCTACGGACTAGCGGGAGGGGGTGAGCAGTTCTTC	CASSYGLAGGGEQFF